This is a list of T cell receptor beta chains from one sample in a study of cytomegalovirus exposure and HLA in healthy donors. This table comes from immunoSEQ multiplex PCR, and its TCRdb copy is limited to in-frame clones, with some not included. The sample has around 130,000 clones, around 69% seen once. The sequencing sample was made of PBMCs. The source is a woman in her thirties or forties in good health and CMV-seropositive. Each CDR3 is given with its conserved first and last residue. A D gene is named only where the DNA matches it firmly. Expanded clones get a size class; other rows say once, few or many, or leave the size out.

d_gene	abundance	v_gene	j_gene	CDR3nt	CDR3aa
TRBD1	few	TRBV7-9	TRBJ1-1	TGTGCCAGCACCGGTCCCGGGACAGATTTAGTTGAAGCTTTCTTT	CASTGPGTDLVEAFF
TRBD1	.	TRBV7-8	TRBJ1-2	TGTGCCAGCAGCTTACAGGACGCGACAGGGGGCTTTGGCTACACCTTC	CASSLQDATGGFGYTF
.	.	TRBV30	TRBJ1-2	TGTGCCTGGACCCCGGACAGCGTTCGCTATGGCTACCCCTTC	CAWTPDSVRYGYPF
.	.	TRBV9	TRBJ1-2	TGTGCCAGCAGCAAGGAGGGTGGGGGGTTCAACTATGGCTACACCTTC	CASSKEGGGFNYGYTF
.	.	TRBV28	TRBJ1-2	TGTGCCTCCCAGGGGCACAGGGAAAACTATGGCTACACCTTC	CASQGHRENYGYTF
TRBD1	.	TRBV18	TRBJ2-7	TGTGCCAGCTCACAGGGACAGGTAGTCTACGAGCAGTACTTC	CASSQGQVVYEQYF
TRBD2	few	TRBV5-5	TRBJ2-2	TGTGCCAGCAGCTTCTCTTCTAGCGGGTTATCCGGGGAGCTGTTTTTT	CASSFSSSGLSGELFF
.	once	TRBV28	TRBJ1-5	TGTGCCAGCAGTTCTCAGGGAATGGGTAGCAATCAGCCCCAGCATTTT	CASSSQGMGSNQPQHF
TRBD2	.	TRBV7-2	TRBJ2-7	TGTGCCAGCAGCTTAGGGGGGGGGAAGGGATTTTACGAGCAGTACTTC	CASSLGGGKGFYEQYF
.	.	TRBV27	TRBJ2-7	TGTGCCAGCAGTTTTGGAGGGGACGAGCAGTACTTC	CASSFGGDEQYF
TRBD2	many	TRBV6-4	TRBJ2-5	TGTGCCAGCAGTGAAACTAGCGGGTCCCAAGAGACCCAGTACTTC	CASSETSGSQETQYF
TRBD2	.	TRBV30	TRBJ2-3	TGTGCCTGGAGTCGGGCGGGGGACTTCACAGATACGCAGTATTTT	CAWSRAGDFTDTQYF
.	.	TRBV19	TRBJ1-1	TGTGCCAGTAGTATCTCTCCAATACGACAGCCGAATGAAGCTTTCTTT	CASSISPIRQPNEAFF
TRBD1	.	TRBV9	TRBJ1-2	TGTGCCAGCAGCACAGGGGGCGGCTATGGCTACACCTTC	CASSTGGGYGYTF
TRBD2	.	TRBV6-4	TRBJ2-1	TGTGCCAGCAGTGACTCGATTGCGGGAGCGCAGTTCTTC	CASSDSIAGAQFF
TRBD2	.	TRBV11-2	TRBJ2-1	TGTGCCAGCAGCCCTAAGCGGGACCCGTCCTACAATGAGCAGTTCTTC	CASSPKRDPSYNEQFF
.	once	TRBV19	TRBJ2-7	TGTGCCAGTAGTATTTCGGCGAGTTTGGGCAGGACACTCGAGCAGTACTTC	CASSISASLGRTLEQYF
TRBD1	.	TRBV19	TRBJ1-5	TGTGCCAGTAGTCAGTCCCCACCGGGACAGGGGGATCAGCCCCAGCATTTT	CASSQSPPGQGDQPQHF
.	few	TRBV5-8	TRBJ2-3	TGTGCCAGCAGCGCCGCAGGGGCCGCCACAGATACGCAGTATTTT	CASSAAGAATDTQYF
.	.	TRBV4-1	TRBJ1-5	TGCGCCAGCAGCCAAGGACCTCGGGAAACATATAGCAATCAGCCCCAGCATTTT	CASSQGPRETYSNQPQHF
.	.	TRBV5-6	TRBJ1-1	TGTGCCAGCAGCCCTTTTTCCGCGCTCACTGAAGCTTTCTTT	CASSPFSALTEAFF